This paragraph reports one T cell receptor beta chain. This clone's antigen is unknown. No much larger clone is present one base from it, and per-base qualities are unavailable. Repertoires were sampled multiple times during chemoradiotherapy, which allowed clonal expansion in the tumor microenvironment to be followed. The CDR3 sequence holds 17 residues, the cysteine and phenylalanine included. CDR3 DNA is the only sequence kept; it has 51 bases, read in frame from the first base. The sample belongs to a study of chemoradiotherapy in HPV16-positive cancers (dated by TCRdb to 2022 to 2024). Looking at the study overall: Using functional T-cell assays on cells from two HPV16-positive patients, the researchers defined candidate HPV-specific T-cell clones and common TCR motifs. The study asked whether T-cell immunity against the HPV oncoproteins E6 and E7 changes during chemoradiotherapy and whether it affects survival. The candidate HPV-specific TCRs and motifs were subsequently tracked in TCR repertoires obtained from 86 patients with HPV-related cancers. The paper as a whole reports these results and caveats: The functional definition of HPV-specific T cells was derived from only two HPV16-positive patients, and the survival association was reported for HPV16-positive patients. Among HPV16-positive patients, expansion of HPV-responsive T cells during chemoradiotherapy was associated with better recurrence-free survival. Expansion of candidate HPV-specific clones and E7-related TCR motifs was observed in the tumor microenvironment during treatment, whereas no such expansion was observed for non-HPV-specific T cells.

The library was made by the immunoSEQ multiplex PCR assay. The table comes from immuneACCESS by way of TCRdb, which keeps in-frame sequences with V and J called. Part of the clones is missing from these tables; in studies checked, under half for an unresolved V gene and the rest for unknown reasons. This sample is represented by roughly 30,000 clones; about nine tenths of them were singletons. Roughly 3.6% of the sample belongs to the ten largest clones. The source material was blood, sampled from a patient who underwent chemoradiotherapy. The sequence derives from a human donor with HPV-associated anogenital cancer. The chain was built from TRBV21-1 and TRBJ1-5. TRBV21-1 corresponds to a pseudogene. The CDR3 region reads CASSGGEARARNQPQHF. The DNA reads as follows: TGTGCCAGCTCGGGGGGGGAGGCAAGGGCCCGTAATCAGCCCCAGCATTTT.